This entry concerns a single TCR beta chain. Antigen specificity is unknown. PCR amplification relied on 60 Vbeta primers (plus 13 Jbeta primers). Original processing methods: The count from a later analysis was 70 million to 85 million unique TCR beta chains, some 9.9 million of them shared. Data came from immunoSEQ multiplex PCR; TCRdb stores just in-frame clones and leaves some out. V and J calls and clone size are given by that table; D and trimming were obtained from the DNA. The profile shows 130,000 or so clones, around 74% of them singletons. This record comes from a study of cytomegalovirus exposure and HLA in healthy donors. Germline CDR1 SQVTM, CDR2 ANQGSEA. The CDR3 runs to 15 residues. The V end lost 0 bases, the J end lost 1 base, and 12 bases lay between the germline ends. Study outcomes and limitations: Sequencing depth roughly uniform across donors was assumed in presence/absence analyses.

This receptor was identified in a male donor in good health and CMV-seronegative. The sequencing sample was made of PBMCs. This chain connects TRBV29-1 to TRBJ1-1; TRBD1 is a possible D gene (6 bases). CDR3 sequence: CSVEDLRGWNTEAFF. CDR3 sequence (DNA): TGCAGCGTTGAAGATCTTAGGGGGTGGAACACTGAAGCTTTCTTT. The full variable domain, in which reference TRBV29-1 and TRBJ1-1 provide the parts outside the CDR3, is SAVISQKPSRDICQRGTSLTIQCQVDSQVTMMFWYRQQPGQSLTLIATANQGSEATYESGFVIDKFPISRPNLTFSTLTVSNMSPEDSSIYLCSVEDLRGWNTEAFFGQGTRLTVV.